The rows below give T cell receptor beta chains drawn from one sample of a study of cytomegalovirus exposure and HLA in healthy donors. The data were produced by immunoSEQ multiplex PCR, yet TCRdb's version contains in-frame clones alone and is incomplete. This sample yields some 150,000 clones, of which over 60% are seen a single time; roughly 0.7% belongs to the top ten. The sequencing input was PBMCs. These receptors all stem from a male donor in good health and CMV-seronegative. CDR3s include the opening cysteine and the closing phenylalanine or tryptophan. Each record gives: V gene, J gene, D gene, clone size, CDR3 DNA, CDR3 protein. The D gene is left open where the match is weak. Clone size is given for some rows only: seen once, a few or many times, or a class if the clone is expanded.

V: TRBV7-2
J: TRBJ2-7
D: -
size: -
DNA: TGTGCCAGCAGCTTAGCCCGGACAACCTACGAGCAGTACTTC
CDR3: CASSLARTTYEQYF

V: TRBV7-2
J: TRBJ1-5
D: TRBD1
size: -
DNA: TGTGCCAGCAGCTTGACAGGGCTGCTAAATCAGCCCCAGCATTTT
CDR3: CASSLTGLLNQPQHF

V: TRBV4-2
J: TRBJ2-3
D: TRBD2
size: -
DNA: TGTGCCAGCAGCCCAGGGGCTAGCGGGAGCACAGATACGCAGTATTTT
CDR3: CASSPGASGSTDTQYF

V: TRBV9
J: TRBJ2-5
D: TRBD1
size: -
DNA: TGTGCCAGCAGCTCCCGGACAGGGGATGTTGTAGAGACCCAGTACTTC
CDR3: CASSSRTGDVVETQYF

V: TRBV4-3
J: TRBJ1-4
D: TRBD1
size: -
DNA: TGCGCCAGCAGCCAAGAGGGACAGGGAAATGAAAAACTGTTTTTT
CDR3: CASSQEGQGNEKLFF

V: TRBV19
J: TRBJ2-2
D: TRBD1
size: -
DNA: TGTGCCAGTAGTGCCGGGACAGGGACTACCGGGGAGCTGTTTTTT
CDR3: CASSAGTGTTGELFF

V: TRBV7-2
J: TRBJ1-2
D: -
size: few
DNA: TGTGCCAGCAGCTTAGGTCAGGGGCTGGGAGGCTACACCTTC
CDR3: CASSLGQGLGGYTF

V: TRBV2
J: TRBJ2-1
D: TRBD2
size: -
DNA: TGTGCCAGCAGTGTGAGCGGGAAGTCCTACAATGAGCAGTTCTTC
CDR3: CASSVSGKSYNEQFF

V: TRBV6-5
J: TRBJ1-1
D: -
size: -
DNA: TGTGCCAGCAGTCCCTCGGGGGGAGGAGGGACTGAAGCTTTCTTT
CDR3: CASSPSGGGGTEAFF

V: TRBV19
J: TRBJ2-5
D: TRBD2
size: -
DNA: TGTGCCACCGGGGGGGCAGGACATCACCAAGAGACCCAGTACTTC
CDR3: CATGGAGHHQETQYF

V: TRBV6-5
J: TRBJ2-7
D: TRBD2
size: -
DNA: TGTGCCAGCAAGACCCACCTAGCGGGCCCGTACGAGCAGTACTTC
CDR3: CASKTHLAGPYEQYF

V: TRBV7-6
J: TRBJ2-7
D: TRBD2
size: -
DNA: TGTGCCAGCAGCCCACGGACTAGCGGGGCCTCCTACGAGCAGTACTTC
CDR3: CASSPRTSGASYEQYF

V: TRBV6-5
J: TRBJ2-7
D: TRBD2
size: -
DNA: TGTGCCAGCAGTACGGGGGGGCTAGGGGAGTACTTC
CDR3: CASSTGGLGEYF

V: TRBV27
J: TRBJ2-5
D: -
size: few
DNA: TGTGCCAGCAGTTCCTCGACAGTTACGAACACCCAGTACTTC
CDR3: CASSSSTVTNTQYF